This TCR beta chain was documented in a study of tumor-infiltrating lymphocytes in primary liver carcinoma. At the level of the study: Roughly 3.5 to 7.5 million productive TCRbeta reads were obtained per sample, with similar numbers across tissue types.

This clonotype was counted at least ten times. What it recognizes is unknown. Findings of the study overall: Tumor-blood pairs (like tumor-adjacent pairs) overlapped less than tumor region pairs did. Only about 8-25% of top clones were detected in each of the five tumor regions.

Co-extracting RNA and DNA was done with roughly 17-33 mg of unsorted bulk tissue as input. Patients were chronically HBV-infected and treatment-naive. Reverse transcription of about 0.5 ug total RNA with a constant-region primer produced TCR beta cDNA. Slightly modified ARM-PCR with three nested multiplex PCR rounds yielded TCR beta libraries. One entry per CDR3 protein, called by TCRdb with MiXCR from the multiplex PCR reads. The sample has about 130,000 distinct CDR3 sequences; around 60% are singletons. The sequencing sample was made of liver tumor tissue from sampling region 3. Subset specified: tumor region T3, left-lateral pole. The receptor was isolated from a woman aged 60-75 years with primary liver carcinoma and hepatitis B virus infection.

The CDR3 DNA reads TGTGCCAGCAGCGATCGGGGTTATTCACCCCTCCACTTT. Translating it yields CASSDRGYSPLHF. The chain joins TRBV13 to TRBJ1-6; no definite D call. With 5 bases removed from V and 8 bases from J, the gap between germline ends came to 10 bases. This CDR3 spans 13 amino acids. Germline CDR1 is PRHDT and CDR2 is FYEKMQ (reference sequence).